What follows are 5 T cell receptor beta chains derived from one specimen sequenced in a study of beta chain features in type 1 diabetes. Expressed TCRB transcripts were sequenced after all isolated RNA was converted to cDNA. Data came from immunoSEQ multiplex PCR; TCRdb stores just in-frame clones and leaves some out. The sample records hundreds of thousands of clones, 11% to 15% being singletons. Sample: naive CD4+ T cells from blood. The receptors derive from a woman aged 40 to 55 in good health.

This clone occurred many times. The chain joins TRBV25-1 to TRBJ2-3, with 8 bases matching TRBD2. In germline, CDR1 is MGHDK, CDR2 SYGVNS. With V trimmed by 10 bases and J by 11 bases, 5 bases remained unmatched. The CDR3 spans 10 residues. CDR3 residues: CATQRGMQYF. CDR3 sequence (DNA): TGTGCCACCCAGCGGGGGATGCAGTATTTT.

This clone was seen a few times. The CDR3 protein is CASSPFEDNYEQYF. The CDR3 DNA reads as TGTGCCAGCTCACCATTCGAGGACAACTACGAGCAGTACTTC. V gene TRBV18 combines with J gene TRBJ2-7; perhaps TRBD1 as D (5 bases). Trimming cost V 2 bases and J 3 bases, with 11 bases left between them. Germline CDR1 is KGHSH and CDR2 is LQKENI. The length of the CDR3 is 14 residues.

This clone showed up just a few times. At the DNA level, this CDR3 is encoded by other sequences in the same sample as well. This rearrangement joins TRBV7-9 to TRBJ1-5; D might be TRBD1 (6 bases). The CDR3 contains 13 residues. V lost 5 bases and J lost 4, with 9 bases in between. In germline, CDR1 is SEHNR, CDR2 FQNEAQ (reference sequence). In DNA, the CDR3 is TGTGCCAGCAGCCTGCAGGGGAATCAGCCCCAGCATTTT. Protein sequence: CASSLQGNQPQHF.

V usage is TRBV27 and J usage is TRBJ2-4; TRBD1 aligns across 9 bases. The CDR3 spans 14 residues. Germline assignment: CDR1 MNHEY and CDR2 SMNVEV (reference sequence). The junction had 12 bases not matched to a gene; V was cut back by 5 bases and J by 13 bases. CDR3 sequence reads: CASSPGTGSGRQYF. CDR3 in DNA: TGTGCCAGCAGTCCCGGGACAGGGTCCGGTCGCCAGTACTTC.

At least ten counts were recorded for this clone. V and J are TRBV13 and TRBJ2-1, with D possibly being TRBD1 (5 bases). This CDR3 spans 15 amino acids. The germline V gene encodes CDR1 PRHDT and CDR2 FYEKMQ (reference sequence). The ends were cut back, 6 bases at V and 5 bases at J, with 17 bases in the middle. CDR3 DNA: TGTGCCAGCAGTACCGCGTGGGGCATCAACAATGAGCAGTTCTTC. Its protein is CASSTAWGINNEQFF.